The source of this T cell receptor beta chain is a study of T-cell reconstitution after alpha-beta-depleted transplantation in children (dated by TCRdb to the mid-2010s). Describing the broader study: The study quantitatively tracked T-cell immune reconstitution after TCRalphabeta/CD19-depleted allogeneic hematopoietic cell transplantation in children using TCR repertoire profiling. Overall study results and their limits: The high TCRbeta diversity at day 60 in some patients was ascribed to recipient T cells and intrathymic progenitors that had survived conditioning. Over subsequent months, a decline in hyperexpanded clone frequencies was noted, and after one year, T-cell counts and TCRbeta diversity were mostly ascribed to newly produced T cells. About two months after transplant, the apparently early recovery of alphabetaT-cell counts reportedly depended on just several hundred clones that had expanded rapidly and came from non-depleted graft cells.

Receptor amplification or capture employed PCR. TCRdb shows the sequencer as Illumina HiSeq 2500. TCR library preparation used molecular barcoding, with unique molecular identifiers applied to normalize quantification of the TCRbeta repertoire. Through fastp at Q25 and MiXCR, TCRdb rebuilt clones from the public reads, retaining in-frame beta chains. Duplicate CDR3 protein sequences are folded into a single record with the most common DNA and genes. The sample table records 780,000 or so distinct CDR3 sequences; roughly 15% of these occur just once. Approximately 4.5% of the sample is in the top ten clones. Based on the germline V gene (reference sequence), the CDR1 and CDR2 sequences are MNHEY and SMNVEV. The cysteine opens and the phenylalanine closes a CDR3 of 15 amino acids. Of the read, only the CDR3 DNA is kept; its 45 bases are in frame from base 1. The treatment or condition label of this sample denotes: allogeneic hematopoietic cell transplantation with graft depleted of TCRalphabeta T cells and CD19 B cells. The transplant recipients were children given TCRalphabeta/CD19-depleted allogeneic hematopoietic cell grafts.

With regard to this clonotype: No antigen is known for it. A much larger clone sits a single nucleotide away, making a read error possible.

This receptor was identified in a male patient younger than 18 who had a stem cell transplant for acute lymphoblastic leukemia, so the T cells may come from the graft donor. Recombination joined TRBV27 with TRBJ2-1, with the D segment identity uncertain. The source material was PBMCs, mostly from graft donor cells, sampled 360 days after TCRalphabeta/CD19-depleted stem cell transplant. In nucleotide form, the sequence is TGTGCCAGCAGTCCCCTCTCCAGCTCCTACGATGAGCAGTTCTTC. It encodes CASSPLSSSYDEQFF.